The rows below give T cell receptor beta chains drawn from one sample of a study of blood T cell repertoires in COVID-19. Profiled with immunoSEQ multiplex PCR; TCRdb holds only in-frame clones, not every one. The data show 250,000 to 350,000 clones, with roughly 90% seen just once and 2.5% to 3% held by the top ten. Material: peripheral blood. Receptor source: a woman aged 25-40 years with COVID-19, enrolled during active disease. Both conserved end residues are part of each CDR3. Each record gives: V gene, J gene, CDR3 protein.

TRBV18	TRBJ2-1	CASSPGQGVMNEQFF
TRBV2	TRBJ1-1	CASSTGPTGANTEAFF
TRBV5-8	TRBJ1-1	CASSFTRWTGGYTEAFF
TRBV3-1/TRBV3-2	TRBJ2-3	CASSQDWRTDTQYF
TRBV19	TRBJ2-5	CASSPSRREETQYF
TRBV15	TRBJ1-5	CATSSLDRGWQPQHF
TRBV27	TRBJ2-7	CASSLAGGIYEQYF
TRBV2	TRBJ2-1	CASSETGQGYNEQFF
TRBV19	TRBJ2-1	CASSSRGSSYNEQFF
TRBV19	TRBJ2-7	CASSTGTGTYEQYF
TRBV27	TRBJ1-6	CASSLGAGRFSPLHF
TRBV5-1	TRBJ2-3	CASSLEPSGGRADTQYF
TRBV28	TRBJ1-1	CATLRDRAFEAFF
TRBV9	TRBJ2-2	CASSSGTGGVGNTGELFF
TRBV3-1/TRBV3-2	TRBJ2-7	CASSQVAGGLHEQYF
TRBV11-3	TRBJ2-3	CASSLGLAGDTQYF
TRBV6-5	TRBJ1-1	CASSFYRNTEAFF
TRBV29-1	TRBJ1-5	CSVGQGDQPQHF
TRBV7-8	TRBJ1-5	CASSSDREWRNQPQHF
TRBV30	TRBJ2-1	CAWDSGSSSYNEQFF
TRBV6-5	TRBJ1-2	CASSNRQGASGYTF
TRBV21-1	TRBJ2-1	CASRTGSRDEQFF
TRBV11-2	TRBJ2-3	CASSFGRALPLTDTQYF
TRBV19	TRBJ1-5	CASMRDRESPQHF
TRBV15	TRBJ1-6	CATSRVPPRDRGSPLHF
TRBV4-2	TRBJ1-3	CASSQVSDLAGNTIYF
TRBV2	TRBJ1-5	CASSEATGDQPQHF
TRBV5-1	TRBJ2-3	CASSLAPIADGTDTQYF
TRBV7-9	TRBJ1-2	CASSLGPDYGYTF